This record concerns one T cell receptor (beta chain) sequence. Antigen specificity is unknown. These data come from a study of beta chain features in type 1 diabetes. The authors reverse transcribed all of the isolated RNA, so sequencing captured expressed TCRB transcripts. Clones were read by immunoSEQ multiplex PCR, and TCRdb kept only the in-frame ones, dropping some. Among some 350,000 clones listed, around an eighth were seen once. Overall study findings and caveats: The study found moderately but significantly shorter TCRB CDR3s in all four CD4+ subsets of Type 1 diabetes patients.

From germline, CDR1 is MGHRA and CDR2 YSYEKL. CDR3 length: 16 amino acids. The V and J ends lost 0 bases and 7 bases respectively, with 15 bases between them. The sequence was obtained from a woman aged 18-35 years with type 1 diabetes. The chain combines TRBV4-1 with TRBJ1-4; weak D call: TRBD1 (5 bases). Sequenced sample: naive CD4+ T cells from blood. CDR3 sequence (DNA): TGCGCCAGCAGCCAAGATCGGGGGGGTAGGAGTGAAAAACTGTTTTTT. Translation: CASSQDRGGRSEKLFF.